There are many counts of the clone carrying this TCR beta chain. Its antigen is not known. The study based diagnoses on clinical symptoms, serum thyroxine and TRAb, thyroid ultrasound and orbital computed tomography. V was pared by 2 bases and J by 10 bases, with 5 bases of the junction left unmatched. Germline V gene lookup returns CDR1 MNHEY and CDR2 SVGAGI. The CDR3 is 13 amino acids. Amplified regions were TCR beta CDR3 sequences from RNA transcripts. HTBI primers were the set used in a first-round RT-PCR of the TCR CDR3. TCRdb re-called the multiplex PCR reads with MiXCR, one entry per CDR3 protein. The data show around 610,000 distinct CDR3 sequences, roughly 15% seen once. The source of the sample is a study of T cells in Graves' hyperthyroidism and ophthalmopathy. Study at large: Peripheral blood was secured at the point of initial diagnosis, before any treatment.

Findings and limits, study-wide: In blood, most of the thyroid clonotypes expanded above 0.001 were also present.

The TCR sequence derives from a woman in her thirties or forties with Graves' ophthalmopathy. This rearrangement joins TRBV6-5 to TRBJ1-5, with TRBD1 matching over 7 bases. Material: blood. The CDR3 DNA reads TGTGCCAGCAGTTACAGGGGGCGCGAACCCCAGCATTTT. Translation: CASSYRGREPQHF.